Presented here are 26 T cell receptor beta chains from one specimen sequenced in a study of T cell clones after liver transplantation. Produced via immunoSEQ multiplex PCR; TCRdb's table is partial and in-frame only. The data contain tens of thousands of clones, over 80% of them seen just once; the ten biggest clones take up about 2.8%. Here the sequenced sample was CD4+ T cells from blood, taken at the 22-month timepoint. The receptors derive from a human patient who received a liver transplant. Some T cells may have come from the graft donor.

This chain links TRBV18 with TRBJ1-1; D is possibly TRBD1 (5 bases). With 4 bases removed from V and 0 bases from J, the gap between germline ends came to 9 bases. Germline CDR1 KGHSH, CDR2 LQKENI. This CDR3 is built from 14 residues. The DNA of the CDR3 is TGTGCCAGCTCACTTCAGGGATTGAACACTGAAGCTTTCTTT. Residues: CASSLQGLNTEAFF.

The chain uses TRBV18 and TRBJ2-2; D is perhaps TRBD2 (5 bases). From germline, CDR1 is KGHSH and CDR2 LQKENI. The V and J ends lost 0 bases and 0 bases respectively, with 8 bases between them. The CDR3 sequence is 16 residues long. The CDR3 DNA is TGTGCCAGCTCACCACCGTCCGGGGCGAACACCGGGGAGCTGTTTTTT. Protein sequence: CASSPPSGANTGELFF.

The chain employs TRBV2 and TRBJ1-2, with TRBD1 identical over 7 bases. The V and J ends lost 7 bases and 8 bases, in that order; junction bases with no gene match: 10. The V gene's germline CDR1 is SNHLY and CDR2 FYNNEI. This CDR3 region has 13 residues. This chain's CDR3 is CASIPGRGQGYTF. The CDR3 coding sequence is TGTGCCAGCATCCCGGGAAGGGGGCAGGGCTACACCTTC.

This clone was counted a few times. The V gene is TRBV30, the J gene TRBJ1-5; D may be TRBD1 (5 bases). There are 14 residues in the CDR3. Germline V CDR1 and CDR2: GTSNPN, SVGIG (reference sequence). Trimming removed 1 base from V and 4 bases from J, with 11 bases in between. CDR3 amino acids: CAWSGTGRNQPQHF. The CDR3 DNA follows: TGTGCCTGGAGTGGCACAGGACGGAATCAGCCCCAGCATTTT.

CDR3 residues: CPGRLRQARKTYGYTF. The CDR3, as DNA: TGTCCTGGGAGGCTTCGGCAAGCGAGAAAGACCTATGGCTACACCTTC. This chain uses TRBV22-1 with TRBJ1-2. TRBV22-1 counts as a pseudogene. CDR3 length: 16 residues.

The CDR3 DNA reads TGTGCCAGCTCACCATCAGAGGGGGTCTATGGCTACACCTTC. It codes for CASSPSEGVYGYTF. The chain couples TRBV18 to TRBJ1-2; perhaps TRBD1 as D (6 bases). Between the trimmed V and J ends, which lost 2 bases and 4 bases, there was a span of 11 bases. The germline V gene has CDR1 KGHSH and CDR2 LQKENI. The CDR3 is 14 amino acids.

V gene TRBV27 combines with J gene TRBJ2-7, with TRBD1 identical over 8 bases. The V segment lost 5 bases and the J segment 1 base; nucleotides outside the gene matches: 7. The CDR3 is 15 amino acids. CDR1 MNHEY and CDR2 SMNVEV come from the germline V gene (reference sequence). For the CDR3, the DNA is TGTGCCAGCAGTCCCCGGACAGGGAAATCCTACGAGCAGTACTTC. Its translation is CASSPRTGKSYEQYF.

V and J are TRBV5-4 and TRBJ2-2, with 8 bases matching TRBD2. The germline gives CDR1 SGHNT, CDR2 YYREEE (reference sequence). The CDR3 is 16 residues long. The V segment lost 4 bases and the J segment 7 bases; nucleotides outside the gene matches: 12. The CDR3 DNA is TGTGCCAGCAGCCTCGCGGGACTAGGCCGACGCGGGGAGCTGTTTTTT. It is translated as CASSLAGLGRRGELFF.

V gene TRBV10-3 combines with J gene TRBJ2-3; no reliable D call. The V end lost 6 bases, the J end lost 0 bases, and 10 bases lay between the germline ends. Looked up from germline, CDR1 is ENHRY and CDR2 is SYGVKD. The CDR3 runs 14 residues. Here the CDR3 DNA reads TGTGCCATCAGATCCGACCACAGCACAGATACGCAGTATTTT. Translated: CAIRSDHSTDTQYF.

The chain employs TRBV19 and TRBJ1-5; 8 bases agree with TRBD1. CDR3 length equals 15 residues. Unmatched junction bases numbered 9, after V lost 7 bases and J lost 4 bases. Germline V lookup: CDR1 LNHDA, CDR2 SQIVND (reference sequence). The CDR3 nucleotides are TGTGCCAGTAACGGTTTCGGGACAGGTAATCAGCCCCAGCATTTT. It yields the protein CASNGFGTGNQPQHF.

V gene TRBV5-1 combines with J gene TRBJ1-1; D is unclear. This CDR3 comprises 13 residues. Trimming removed 0 bases from V and 5 bases from J, with 8 bases in between. Germline V gives CDR1 SGHRS, CDR2 YFSETQ. The CDR3 nucleotides are TGCGCCAGCAGCTTGGTTGGGAGAACTGAAGCTTTCTTT. Protein: CASSLVGRTEAFF.

The chain couples TRBV27 to TRBJ2-7; 7 bases map to TRBD1. J gave up 5 bases and V 1 base, and 8 bases lay outside the gene matches. CDR3 length: 15 residues. Germline lookup yields CDR1 MNHEY and CDR2 SMNVEV (reference sequence). CDR3 sequence reads: CASSLLGQRNNEQYF. The CDR3 coding sequence is TGTGCCAGCAGTTTATTGGGACAGAGAAATAACGAGCAGTACTTC.

This clone was seen more than once but under ten times. The chain recombines TRBV19 with TRBJ1-2; a weak D match, TRBD1 (5 bases). Trimming removed 3 bases at V and 5 bases at J, with 19 bases between. The CDR3 totals 16 residues. CDR1 and CDR2 from the germline V gene are LNHDA and SQIVND (reference sequence). CDR3 DNA sequence: TGTGCCAGTAGTATCGGCCCCGGGGGACTACGGTATGGCTACACCTTC. It encodes CASSIGPGGLRYGYTF. Full variable domain (remainder filled in from reference TRBV19 and TRBJ1-2): DGGITQSPKYLFRKEGQNVTLSCEQNLNHDAMYWYRQDPGQGLRLIYYSQIVNDFQKGDIAEGYSVSREKKESFPLTVTSAQKNPTAFYLCASSIGPGGLRYGYTFGSGTRLTVV.

Only one count was recorded for this clone. V gene TRBV19 combines with J gene TRBJ2-7, with TRBD1 matching 9 bases. V was pared by 5 bases and J by 2 bases, with 13 bases of the junction left unmatched. This CDR3 comprises 17 residues. CDR1 is LNHDA, CDR2 SQIVND, per germline (reference sequence). In nucleotides, the CDR3 is TGTGCCAGTAGTCGAGACTCCGGGACAGGGATTACCTACGAGCAGTACTTC. Translated, it gives CASSRDSGTGITYEQYF. The variable domain in full, with the rest retrieved from reference TRBV19 and TRBJ2-7, is DGGITQSPKYLFRKEGQNVTLSCEQNLNHDAMYWYRQDPGQGLRLIYYSQIVNDFQKGDIAEGYSVSREKKESFPLTVTSAQKNPTAFYLCASSRDSGTGITYEQYFGPGTRLTVT.

The chain is built from TRBV7-5 and TRBJ2-3; TRBD2 is taken as the D call from the table, unchecked against the DNA. TRBV7-5 is a pseudogene locus. The CDR3 runs to 16 residues. The DNA for the CDR3 is TGTGTCAGAAGCCGGACTAGCGGGGCTAGCACAGATACGCAGTATTTT. Its translation is CVRSRTSGASTDTQYF.

This clone was seen more than once but under ten times. The V gene is TRBV2, the J gene TRBJ1-1; possible D gene TRBD1, 5 bases. The CDR3 is 14 amino acids. Germline lookup yields CDR1 SNHLY and CDR2 FYNNEI. Trimming removed 4 bases from V and 6 bases from J, with 15 bases in between. This CDR3 is CASSAGGWRAEAFF. DNA for the CDR3: TGTGCCAGCAGTGCGGGGGGGTGGAGGGCTGAAGCTTTCTTT.

The genes are TRBV9 and TRBJ2-3, with 8 nucleotides matching TRBD1. The CDR3 is 14 residues long. CDR1 SGDLS and CDR2 YYNGEE come from the germline V gene. J gave up 8 bases and V 4 bases, and 9 bases lay outside the gene matches. The CDR3 bases are TGTGCCAGCAGCCCACAAACAGGGGGTGGTACGCAGTATTTT. This sequence encodes CASSPQTGGGTQYF. Full variable domain (rest looked up from reference TRBV9 and TRBJ2-3): DSGVTQTPKHLITATGQRVTLRCSPRSGDLSVYWYQQSLDQGLQFLIQYYNGEERAKGNILERFSAQQFPDLHSELNLSSLELGDSALYFCASSPQTGGGTQYFGPGTRLTVL.

The chain uses TRBV9 and TRBJ1-4; D might be TRBD1 (5 bases). CDR1 is SGDLS and CDR2 is YYNGEE in the germline V gene. Trimming removed 0 bases at V and 0 bases at J, with 12 bases between. The CDR3 runs 17 residues. CDR3: CASSVGPGIATNEKLFF. The CDR3 coding sequence is TGTGCCAGCAGCGTAGGCCCAGGGATAGCAACTAATGAAAAACTGTTTTTT.

This chain links TRBV5-1 with TRBJ1-5; no clear D. V was cut by 4 bases and J by 5 bases, with 13 bases left in between. The CDR3 length is 14 residues. CDR1 and CDR2 from the germline V gene are SGHRS and YFSETQ. CDR3 nucleotides: TGCGCCAGCAGCCAGTCGGCCGGGGATCAGCCCCAGCATTTT. As protein: CASSQSAGDQPQHF.

The table lists this clone with a count of one. This chain connects TRBV9 to TRBJ1-6; a weak D match, TRBD1 (5 bases). V was trimmed by 3 bases and J by 10 bases, leaving 14 bases between them. The CDR3 runs to 14 residues. Germline V lookup: CDR1 SGDLS, CDR2 YYNGEE. The CDR3 spells CASSAVGGGSPLHF. Written as DNA, the CDR3 is TGTGCCAGCAGCGCCGTCGGGGGGGGGTCACCCCTCCACTTT.

The rearrangement joins TRBV7-9 to TRBJ2-3; 7 bases fit TRBD2. With V trimmed by 2 bases and J by 5 bases, 7 bases remained unmatched. The CDR3 sequence is 15 residues long. The V gene's germline CDR1 is SEHNR and CDR2 FQNEAQ (reference sequence). CDR3 nucleotide sequence: TGTGCCAGCAGCTTAAGCTCAAGGGAGGGAGATACGCAGTATTTT. Amino acids: CASSLSSREGDTQYF. Combining the CDR3 with reference TRBV7-9 and TRBJ2-3 gives the whole variable domain DTGVSQNPRHKITKRGQNVTFRCDPISEHNRLYWYRQTLGQGPEFLTYFQNEAQLEKSRLLSDRFSAERPKGSFSTLEIQRTEQGDSAMYLCASSLSSREGDTQYFGPGTRLTVL.

This clone was seen just once. The rearrangement links TRBV5-1 to TRBJ1-3; maybe TRBD1 (5 bases). Deletions cut 0 bases from V and 5 bases from J, with 15 bases between. This CDR3 spans 16 amino acids. Germline V gene sequence: CDR1 SGHRS, CDR2 YFSETQ. The CDR3 spells CASSLEVGRGRNTIYF. The CDR3, as DNA: TGCGCCAGCAGCTTGGAAGTGGGGCGAGGTCGAAACACCATATATTTT.

CDR3 sequence reads: CASSQVTSGRNEQFF. The CDR3 DNA sequence: TGTGCCAGCAGCCAAGTGACTAGCGGGAGGAATGAGCAGTTCTTC. The rearrangement joins TRBV4-2 to TRBJ2-1; 13 nucleotides line up with TRBD2. Germline trimming cut 1 base from V and 7 bases from J; bases unmatched to any gene: 1. Germline values: CDR1 LGHNA, CDR2 YNFKEQ. CDR3 length: 15 amino acids.

The J gene is TRBJ1-2, the V gene TRBV14; a possible D gene is TRBD1 (5 bases). This CDR3 has 12 amino acids. Trimming took 4 bases from V and 2 from J, leaving 5 bases between them. Looked up from germline, CDR1 is SGHDN and CDR2 is FVKESK. The CDR3 bases are TGTGCCAGCAGCCGGGACAACTATGGCTACACCTTC. Amino acid sequence: CASSRDNYGYTF.

The chain recombines TRBV7-2 with TRBJ2-5, with no clear D. V was cut by 6 bases and J by 8 bases, with 13 bases left in between. CDR3 size: 12 residues. The germline V gene has CDR1 SGHTA and CDR2 FQGNSA. In DNA form, the CDR3 reads TGTGCCAGCAGTTCACACGCCAACACCCAGTACTTC. This translates into CASSSHANTQYF. The full variable domain, its missing parts supplied by reference TRBV7-2 and TRBJ2-5, is GAGVSQSPSNKVTEKGKDVELRCDPISGHTALYWYRQSLGQGLEFLIYFQGNSAPDKSGLPSDRFSAERTGGSVSTLTIQRTQQEDSAVYLCASSSHANTQYFGPGTRLLVL.

The chain recombines TRBV4-2 with TRBJ1-1; D is perhaps TRBD1 (5 bases). The germline V gene has CDR1 LGHNA and CDR2 YNFKEQ. This CDR3 has 17 amino acids. With 4 bases removed from V and 0 bases from J, the gap between germline ends came to 18 bases. In nucleotides, the CDR3 is TGTGCCAGCAGCCTCGGGACGGGTCGGCTCATGAACACTGAAGCTTTCTTT. Amino acids: CASSLGTGRLMNTEAFF.